The rows below give T cell receptor beta chains drawn from one sample of a study of memory CD4+ T cells and cytomegalovirus serostatus. Sequenced by immunoSEQ multiplex PCR; TCRdb stores in-frame clones only, minus some. The repertoire consists of tens of thousands of clones, with around 76% occurring once and the leading ten covering approximately 0.39%. Sequenced: memory CD4+ T cells from blood. The receptors were sampled from an adult in good health and CMV-seronegative. The CDR3 runs from the conserved cysteine through the conserved F or W. The D gene is left open where the match is weak. Clone size is given for some rows only: seen once, a few or many times, or a class if the clone is expanded.

>TRBJ1-6|few|TRBV7-3|-
TGTGCCAGCAGCTTCTCGGCCGGGGGGACACCCCTCCACTTT
CASSFSAGGTPLHF
>TRBJ2-1|-|TRBV6-6|-
TGTGCCAGCAGTCTAGGGGGTCTTGAGAATGAGCAGTTCTTC
CASSLGGLENEQFF
>TRBJ1-6|-|TRBV7-9|TRBD1
TGTGCCAGCAGCTTAAGACAGGGCCCGAGGACACCCCTCCACTTT
CASSLRQGPRTPLHF
>TRBJ1-5|-|TRBV27|-
-
CASSTSDRAPQPQHF
>TRBJ1-5|-|TRBV7-7|-
TGTGCTAGCAGCTTAGACGTAAATCAGCCCCAGCATTTT
CASSLDVNQPQHF
>TRBJ2-5|-|TRBV27|-
TGTGCCACCGGACGCCCGCACTTGAAAGAGACCCAGTACTTC
CATGRPHLKETQYF
>TRBJ2-7|-|TRBV7-2|-
TGTGCCAGCAGCTTAGGTCCCGGCCAGGCCTACGAGCAGTACTTC
CASSLGPGQAYEQYF
>TRBJ1-1|few|TRBV9|-
TGTGCCAGCAGCAAGGACCCGGCGGGCACTGAAGCTTTCTTT
CASSKDPAGTEAFF
>TRBJ1-6|-|TRBV7-2|TRBD1
TGTGCCAGCAGCTTAGGGGCAGGGGGGATTCATTCACCCCTCCACTTT
CASSLGAGGIHSPLHF
>TRBJ1-1|-|TRBV13|-
TGTGCCAGCAGCCCTCAGTACACTGAAGCTTTCTTT
CASSPQYTEAFF
>TRBJ2-7|-|TRBV7-2|-
TGTGCCAGCAGCTCTACAGGGTCTTCCTCCTACGAGCAGTACTTC
CASSSTGSSSYEQYF
>TRBJ2-3|-|TRBV4-1|-
TGCGCCAGCAGCCTCCCAGGGGGGCGGGGCGCAGATACGCAGTATTTT
CASSLPGGRGADTQYF
>TRBJ1-6|-|TRBV18|-
TGTGCCAGCTCACCAAGGGAACAACGGAATAATTCACCCCTCCACTTT
CASSPREQRNNSPLHF
>TRBJ2-7|-|TRBV27|-
TGTGCCAGCAGGACCGCTCGGTCCTACGAGCAGTACTTC
CASRTARSYEQYF
>TRBJ1-2|-|TRBV28|TRBD1
TGTGCCAGCAGGGGGGACAGAACTATTTCCCTCTATGGCTACACCTTC
CASRGDRTISLYGYTF
>TRBJ2-7|-|TRBV11-1|TRBD1
TGTGCCAGCAGCTTGGGGACAGGGGGAGGCGAGCAGTACTTC
CASSLGTGGGEQYF
>TRBJ1-6|-|TRBV18|-
TGTGCCAGCTCACCGGTGCGGAGCCGAAGCTCCTATAATTCACCCCTCCACTTT
CASSPVRSRSSYNSPLHF
>TRBJ2-5|-|TRBV7-3|-
TGTGCCAGCAGCTTAAGGCCGCGTGAGACCCAGTACTTC
CASSLRPRETQYF
>TRBJ1-6|few|TRBV18|TRBD1
TGTGCCAGCCTCGACAGGGGAGGATCACCCCTCCACTTT
CASLDRGGSPLHF
>TRBJ1-6|many|TRBV30|TRBD1
TGTGCCTGGAGTGCTGTACAGGGGAGCAAATCACCCCTCCACTTT
CAWSAVQGSKSPLHF
>TRBJ1-4|-|TRBV27|TRBD1
TGTGCCAGCAGTCCACAGGGGTCAGGGAATGAAAAACTGTTTTTT
CASSPQGSGNEKLFF
>TRBJ2-7|-|TRBV5-6|-
TGTGCCAGCAGCCCCCAGTCCCGGGACTTAGAGCAGTACTTC
CASSPQSRDLEQYF
>TRBJ1-5|-|TRBV18|TRBD1
TGTGCCAGCTCACTGAAGGGGACAGGGAATAGCAATCAGCCCCAGCATTTT
CASSLKGTGNSNQPQHF
>TRBJ2-3|-|TRBV5-1|TRBD2
TGCGCCAGCAGCTTGGCTAGCGGGGGACCAGATACGCAGTATTTT
CASSLASGGPDTQYF
>TRBJ2-7|once|TRBV5-1|-
TGCGCCAGCAGCTTACGACAGAACTACGAGCAGTACTTC
CASSLRQNYEQYF
>TRBJ2-3|-|TRBV6-5|TRBD1
TGTGCCAGCAGCGGACAGGGGACAGATACGCAGTATTTT
CASSGQGTDTQYF
>TRBJ2-6|once|TRBV5-1|-
TGCGCCAGCAGCCCTGAGGGCACTGGGGCCAACGTCCTGACTTTC
CASSPEGTGANVLTF
>TRBJ1-1|-|TRBV4-2|-
TGTGCCAGCAGAGAGATACGGGAAACCGCTGAAGCTTTCTTT
CASREIRETAEAFF
>TRBJ2-2|-|TRBV7-6|-
TGTGCCAGCAGCTTAAGAGACAAGGCCGGGGAGCTGTTTTTT
CASSLRDKAGELFF
>TRBJ2-7|-|TRBV6-1|-
TGTGCCAGCAGTCCCTCGGATTTCTACGAGCAGTACTTC
CASSPSDFYEQYF
>TRBJ2-2|-|TRBV2|-
TGTGCCAGCAGCCAAACTGAGAGAGCGCTGTTTTTT
CASSQTERALFF
>TRBJ2-2|-|TRBV7-2|-
TGTGCCAGCAGCACACGATCTGGGGGCACCGGGGAGCTGTTTTTT
CASSTRSGGTGELFF
>TRBJ2-7|-|TRBV27|-
TGTGCCAGCAGTTCACTAGACAGGCTCCCCTACGAGCAGTACTTC
CASSSLDRLPYEQYF
>TRBJ2-1|-|TRBV27|-
TGTGCCAGCAGTTTATACGAGGGGATAATGTACAATGAGCAGTTCTTC
CASSLYEGIMYNEQFF
>TRBJ2-7|-|TRBV5-1|TRBD1
TGCGCCAGCAGCTTAGGTGACAGGGGTTCCTACGAGCAGTACTTC
CASSLGDRGSYEQYF
>TRBJ1-6|-|TRBV5-4|-
TGTGCCAGCAGCTTGGAAATCGACCGAAATTCACCCCTCCACTTT
CASSLEIDRNSPLHF
>TRBJ2-7|-|TRBV7-2|-
TGTGCCAGCAGCTTCGAGTCCTACGAGCAGTACTTC
CASSFESYEQYF
>TRBJ1-1|-|TRBV6-5|TRBD1
TGTGCCAGCAGTCTACAGGGGAGAAGGACTGAAGCTTTCTTT
CASSLQGRRTEAFF
>TRBJ2-3|-|TRBV28|TRBD2
TGTGCCAGCAGTCTCCACCGGGGGGGCGTAACAGATACGCAGTATTTT
CASSLHRGGVTDTQYF